This T cell receptor beta chain was captured in a study of blood T cell repertoires in COVID-19. Whole-study context: Samples of COVID-19 (acute and convalescent) were obtained from the United States, Italy and Spain. Sources were T cells, B-cell-depleted T cells, or PBMCs; the material itself was cDNA or gDNA.

As handled by the study authors: Reference gene primer amplification gave estimated nucleated cell counts. TCRdb keeps only in-frame clones here, not all; method: immunoSEQ multiplex PCR. The DNA was the basis for D and trimming; V, J and clone size are from that table. The table includes about 100,000 clones, 70% to 90% detected once. The source of this sequence is a man over 45 with active or convalescent COVID-19. Sequencing was carried out using peripheral blood.

CDR3 residues: CASSVRANSPLHF. The CDR3 coding sequence is TGTGCCAGCAGCGTCAGGGCCAATTCACCCCTCCACTTT. J is TRBJ1-6 and V is TRBV5-6; D may be TRBD1 (5 bases). CDR1 and CDR2 (germline): SGHDT, YYEEEE. This CDR3 is built from 13 residues. V lost 4 bases and J 7 bases, leaving 9 bases between the germline ends.